The 12 T cell receptor beta chains reported below all come from one sample, sequenced in a study of blood T cells in healthy people across ages. The authors ran a second PCR of 7 to 11 cycles using a sample-barcoded 5' primer and a J-beta primer mix. From the 5' RACE reads, TCRdb called clonotypes with MiXCR, one entry per CDR3 protein. This table has 600,000 to 850,000 distinct CDR3 sequences, 20% to 30% appearing once. The sample was also linked to a second study, of T cells of mothers and their children.

Input material: blood. The receptors were sampled from a boy younger than 18 in good health.

V gene TRBV5-1 combines with J gene TRBJ2-3; D gene ambiguous. V dropped 0 bases and J dropped 2 bases, with 10 bases sitting between them. This CDR3 region has 15 residues. The V gene's germline CDR1 is SGHRS and CDR2 YFSETQ. CDR3 amino acids: CASSLDRLLTDTQYF. The CDR3 DNA is TGCGCCAGCAGCTTGGATAGGCTACTCACAGATACGCAGTATTTT.

Of note for this clonotype: The junction does not match germline at one end; this may be a read error. V gene TRBV3-1 combines with J gene TRBJ2-7; maybe TRBD1 (5 bases). Per the germline V gene, CDR1 is LGHDT and CDR2 is YNNKEL (reference sequence). The CDR3 consists of 14 residues. CDR3 loop: CVSSYETATYEQYF. DNA for the CDR3: TGTGTCAGCAGCTACGAGACAGCAACCTACGAGCAGTACTTC.

The CDR3 spells CASSWEGNEQFF. The CDR3 nucleotides read TGTGCCAGCAGCTGGGAGGGGAATGAGCAGTTCTTC. This chain uses TRBV5-5 with TRBJ2-1, with 7 bases that match TRBD2. The germline V gene encodes CDR1 SGHKS and CDR2 YYEKEE (reference sequence). There are 12 residues in the CDR3. The J segment lost 7 bases and the V segment lost 3 bases, leaving 1 base of the junction unmatched. The full variable domain, in which reference TRBV5-5 and TRBJ2-1 provide the parts outside the CDR3, is DAGVTQSPTHLIKTRGQQVTLRCSPISGHKSVSWYQQVLGQGPQFIFQYYEKEERGRGNFPDRFSARQFPNYSSELNVNALLLGDSALYLCASSWEGNEQFFGPGTRLTVL.

The CDR3 coding sequence is TGCGCCAGCAGCCAAGAGAGTCAGGACAGGGTTTCACCCCTCCACTTT. Translation: CASSQESQDRVSPLHF. This rearrangement joins TRBV4-3 to TRBJ1-6; 8 bases map to TRBD1. The trim removed 0 bases at V and 9 bases at J, leaving 7 bases unmatched. The germline V gene has CDR1 LGHNA and CDR2 YSLEER. The CDR3 contains 16 residues.

This clonotype was seen a few times. The V and J genes are TRBV29-1 and TRBJ1-2; the D is unclear. V lost 5 bases and J lost 6, with 13 bases in between. From germline, CDR1 is SQVTM and CDR2 ANQGSEA. This CDR3 spans 12 amino acids. CDR3 residues: CSVQRGQHGYTF. In DNA form, the CDR3 reads TGCAGCGTTCAAAGAGGGCAGCATGGCTACACCTTC.

To note about this clonotype: The junction does not match germline at one end; this may be a read error. The V gene is TRBV24-1, the J gene TRBJ2-5, with D perhaps TRBD1 (6 bases). Germline lookup yields CDR1 KGHDR and CDR2 SFDVKD. The CDR3 has 14 residues. The CDR3 is CATSDRTEQEAQYF. CDR3 nucleotide sequence: TGTGCCACCAGTGATCGGACAGAACAAGAGGCCCAGTACTTC.

This clonotype was counted a few times. The V and J genes are TRBV7-9 and TRBJ2-5, with D possibly called TRBD1 or TRBD2 (5 bases each). The DNA matches TRBJ2-1 better at its end, which makes the J call doubtful. The germline V gene has CDR1 SEHNR and CDR2 FQNEAQ (reference sequence). This CDR3 region has 12 residues. The CDR3 nucleotides read TGTGCCAGCAGCTTAAACCGGGACGAGCAGTTCTTC. This sequence encodes CASSLNRDEQFF.

The V gene is TRBV6-1, the J gene TRBJ2-5; D is unresolved. Trimming took 3 bases from V and 1 from J, leaving 6 bases between them. This CDR3 comprises 13 residues. The V gene's germline CDR1 is MNHNS and CDR2 SASEGT. CDR3 in amino acids: CASSELLQETQYF. CDR3 sequence (DNA): TGTGCCAGCAGTGAGCTCCTCCAAGAGACCCAGTACTTC.

This rearrangement joins TRBV4-1 to TRBJ2-4; D unclear. The V and J ends lost 0 bases and 0 bases respectively, with 9 bases between them. Germline loops: CDR1 MGHRA, CDR2 YSYEKL. The CDR3 is made up of 16 amino acids. CDR3: CASSQERLIAKNIQYF. The DNA of the CDR3 is TGCGCCAGCAGCCAAGAGCGGTTAATAGCCAAAAACATTCAGTACTTC.

On this clonotype: A junction end diverges from the germline sequence, so it may reflect a read error. This chain links TRBV11-2 with TRBJ2-5, with 9 bases lining up with TRBD2. Germline V lookup: CDR1 SGHAT, CDR2 FQNNGV. The CDR3 runs to 13 residues. CDR3 coding DNA: TGTGCCAGCAGCGCGTCTCCTCTAGCGGGGCCCGACTTC. This gives the protein CASSASPLAGPDF.

The chain recombines TRBV5-6 with TRBJ1-2; TRBD1 matches at 8 bases. Germline lookup yields CDR1 SGHDT and CDR2 YYEEEE. J was trimmed by 2 bases and V by 0 bases; bases with no gene match: 9. The CDR3 covers 17 residues. The CDR3 coding sequence is TGTGCCAGCAGCTTGGCCATGTCGACAGGGGTAAACTATGGCTACACCTTC. Protein sequence: CASSLAMSTGVNYGYTF.

This clonotype has a count of ten or more. The chain employs TRBV6-6 and TRBJ2-5; D is possibly TRBD1 or TRBD2 (5 bases each). This CDR3 is built from 14 residues. Trimming took 2 bases from V and 2 from J, leaving 9 bases between them. Per the germline V gene, CDR1 is MNHNY and CDR2 is SVGAGI (reference sequence). CDR3 protein: CASSYRGGQETQYF. CDR3 nucleotide sequence: TGTGCCAGCAGTTACCGTGGGGGACAAGAGACCCAGTACTTC.